One sample yielded the 30 T cell receptor beta chains listed below, sequenced in a study of T cells in women clearing cervical HPV infection. The protocol was immunoSEQ multiplex PCR, while the TCRdb copy is restricted to in-frame clones and leaves out a portion. In all, the sample yields approximately 24,000 clones. The sequencing input was blood buffy coat. The receptors stem from a woman between 18 and 70 years old with a cervical HPV16 infection that either progressed to CIN3+ or cleared (not recorded which).

A note on this clone: The CDR3 is cut off 3 residues early in the read; its end comes from the germline J gene. This chain joins TRBV6-1 and TRBJ2-4; 11 nucleotides align to TRBD1. The CDR3 spans 14 residues. Germline CDR1 and CDR2: MNHNS and SASEGT. The sequenced CDR3 bases are TGTGCCAGCAGTGCCACTGGACAGGGGGCTATT. This encodes CASSATGQGAI. The whole CDR3 is CASSATGQGAIQYF.

Turning to this clone: The read finishes 3 residues shy of the CDR3 end, and the germline J gene is used to complete it. This chain uses TRBV20-1 with TRBJ1-5, with TRBD1 matching over 9 bases. The CDR3 spans 13 residues. The ends lost 1 base at V and 5 bases at J; junction bases unmatched: 0. The V gene's germline CDR1 is DFQATT and CDR2 SNEGSKA (reference sequence). The DNA read from the CDR3 is TGCAGTGCTAGAGGGACAGGGGATCAGCCC. Amino acids: CSARGTGDQP. Given in full, the CDR3 is CSARGTGDQPQHF.

As to this clone: The read ends 3 residues before the CDR3 terminus; that terminus is restored from the germline J gene. The gene calls are TRBV5-1 and TRBJ1-2; maybe TRBD1 (5 bases). Looked up from germline, CDR1 is SGHRS and CDR2 is YFSETQ. The CDR3 extends over 14 amino acids. The CDR3 DNA, read in part, is TGCGCCAGCAGCTCTACGACAGCCGCGGGGGGC. This codes for CASSSTTAAGG. The whole CDR3 sequence reads CASSSTTAAGGYTF.

With regard to this clone: Coverage ceases 3 residues before the CDR3 finishes, and the germline J gene fills in the end. J is TRBJ2-2 and V is TRBV11-2, with a weak D call TRBD2 (6 bases). Germline V CDR1 and CDR2: SGHAT, FQNNGV. V was trimmed by 5 bases and J by 3 bases, leaving 10 bases between them. CDR3 length: 14 residues. The CDR3 spells CASSPGTHTGELFF. The CDR3 DNA, read in part, is TGTGCCAGCAGCCCCGGGACTCACACCGGGGAG.

Concerning this clone itself: The read ends 3 residues before the CDR3 terminus; that terminus is restored from the germline J gene. The gene calls are TRBV19 and TRBJ1-5; 9 nucleotides align to TRBD1. Germline CDR1 reads LNHDA; CDR2 reads SQIVND (reference sequence). Trimming at V came to 7 bases and at J to 5 bases, leaving 9 bases not matched to a gene. This CDR3 has 15 residues. The sequenced CDR3 bases are TGTGCCAGTACCCCATTTGGACAGGGGTATCAGCCC. Protein: CASTPFGQGYQP. The complete CDR3 sequence is CASTPFGQGYQPQHF.

Note on this clone: The read comes to an end 3 residues before the CDR3 does, leaving the germline J gene to fill in the end. The chain is built from TRBV19 and TRBJ2-2; D unclear. CDR3 length: 13 amino acids. V gave up 6 bases and J gave up 6 bases, with 11 bases separating them. CDR1 and CDR2 from the germline V gene are LNHDA and SQIVND (reference sequence). CDR3 amino acids: CASRQQISGELFF. The CDR3 bases that were read are TGTGCCAGTAGGCAACAGATCTCCGGGGAG.

With respect to this clone: Read coverage stops 3 residues before the CDR3 terminus; the germline J gene supplies the remainder. The chain recombines TRBV10-1 with TRBJ1-2; TRBD1 might be the D (6 bases). CDR1 and CDR2 from the germline V gene are WNHNN and SYGVQD (reference sequence). The CDR3 contains 13 residues. Trimming removed 9 bases from V and 1 base from J, with 12 bases in between. The CDR3 here is CASSGQINYGYTF. The covered CDR3 bases are TGCGCCAGTTCTGGACAGATTAACTATGGC.

With respect to this clone: Read data end 3 residues before the CDR3 end; the end is taken from the germline J gene. The chain joins TRBV7-9 to TRBJ1-1, with D uncertain. Germline V gene lookup returns CDR1 SEHNR and CDR2 FQNEAQ (reference sequence). Trimming left V 8 bases short and J 4 bases short, with 11 bases between. The CDR3 is 12 amino acids. The CDR3 is CASDAGLTEAFF. Partial CDR3 DNA: TGTGCCAGCGACGCAGGTCTCACTGAA. Drawing the rest from reference TRBV7-9 and TRBJ1-1, the complete variable domain is DTGVSQNPRHKITKRGQNVTFRCDPISEHNRLYWYRQTLGQGPEFLTYFQNEAQLEKSRLLSDRFSAERPKGSFSTLEIQRTEQGDSAMYLCASDAGLTEAFFGQGTRLTVV.

In the case of this clone: The read falls 3 residues short of the CDR3 end, and the missing part is taken from the germline J gene. V gene TRBV30 combines with J gene TRBJ2-5; D tentatively reads TRBD1 or TRBD2 (5 bases each). Germline CDR1 GTSNPN, CDR2 SVGIG (reference sequence). The CDR3 runs to 14 residues. The V and J ends lost 5 bases and 7 bases respectively, with 20 bases between them. The sequenced part of the CDR3 DNA is TGTGCCTGGGGTGGGCAGAGAGGGGAAGGGACC. Amino acid sequence: CAWGGQRGEGT. The whole CDR3 protein is CAWGGQRGEGTQYF.

With regard to this clone: The sequenced fragment ends 3 residues before the CDR3 boundary, so the rest is inferred from the germline J gene. This chain connects TRBV19 to TRBJ1-2, with 7 nucleotides matching TRBD1. This CDR3 is 15 amino acids long. Germline CDR1 reads LNHDA; CDR2 reads SQIVND (reference sequence). The CDR3 region is CASSIAAGQPNDYTF. The CDR3 DNA, read in part, is TGTGCCAGTAGTATAGCCGCGGGACAGCCCAACGAC. The full variable domain, rest sourced from reference TRBV19 and TRBJ1-2, is DGGITQSPKYLFRKEGQNVTLSCEQNLNHDAMYWYRQDPGQGLRLIYYSQIVNDFQKGDIAEGYSVSREKKESFPLTVTSAQKNPTAFYLCASSIAAGQPNDYTFGSGTRLTVV.

The CDR3 protein is CASSPPGQRFEQYF. Partial CDR3 DNA: TGTGCCAGCAGCCCCCCGGGACAGCGATTCGAG. The chain has TRBV28 and TRBJ2-7; 7 nucleotides agree with TRBD1. The read falls 3 residues short of the CDR3 end, and the missing part is taken from the germline J gene. J was trimmed by 6 bases and V by 6 bases; bases with no gene match: 11. The CDR3 extends over 14 amino acids. The germline CDR1 and CDR2 sequences are MDHEN and SYDVKM.

To note about this clone: The CDR3 end lies 3 residues beyond the end of the read and is filled in from the germline J gene. This sequence joins TRBV5-4 and TRBJ2-3, with a possible D match to TRBD1 (6 bases). The CDR3 runs to 12 residues. With 5 bases removed from V and 5 bases from J, the gap between germline ends came to 9 bases. Germline-derived CDR1 and CDR2 are SGHNT and YYREEE (reference sequence). The part of the CDR3 DNA that was read is TGTGCCAGCAGGGGGGCTCTAGATACG. This encodes CASRGALDT. From start to end, the CDR3 is CASRGALDTQYF.

Note on this clone: The missing CDR3 end, 3 residues past where the read stops, is filled in from the germline J gene. This chain uses TRBV19 with TRBJ1-6; D might be TRBD1 (6 bases). CDR3 length: 13 amino acids. The V end was cut by 6 bases, the J end by 10 bases, with 13 bases between. Germline V CDR1 and CDR2: LNHDA, SQIVND (reference sequence). The CDR3 is CASRGTPESPLHF. Incomplete CDR3 DNA: TGTGCCAGTAGAGGGACACCCGAATCACCC. Complete variable domain (other parts from reference TRBV19 and TRBJ1-6): DGGITQSPKYLFRKEGQNVTLSCEQNLNHDAMYWYRQDPGQGLRLIYYSQIVNDFQKGDIAEGYSVSREKKESFPLTVTSAQKNPTAFYLCASRGTPESPLHFGNGTRLTVT.

Note on this clone: The CDR3 end falls 3 residues outside the read, so it is completed with the germline J gene. The gene calls are TRBV30 and TRBJ2-3, with D unclear. Per the germline V gene, CDR1 is GTSNPN and CDR2 is SVGIG (reference sequence). Trimming cost V 3 bases and J 0 bases, with 7 bases left between them. This CDR3 region has 13 residues. CDR3 region: CAWRVGSTDTQYF. CDR3 DNA, as far as it was read: TGTGCCTGGAGAGTGGGCAGCACAGATACG.

The DNA read from the CDR3 is TGTGCCAGCAGTGAGCAGGGACAGGGGGCTGGAGATACG. Translating gives CASSEQGQGAGDT. The entire CDR3 protein reads CASSEQGQGAGDTQYF. V usage is TRBV2 and J usage is TRBJ2-3, with 12 positions matching TRBD1. The sequence runs out 3 residues before the end of the CDR3; the remainder is reconstructed from the germline J gene. Germline values: CDR1 SNHLY, CDR2 FYNNEI. The CDR3 totals 16 residues. The V gene end was trimmed by 3 bases and the J gene end by 5 bases; junction bases not matched to a gene: 6.

Concerning this clone: The DNA ends 3 residues before the CDR3 does, and the rest of the CDR3 is filled in from the germline J gene. The chain recombines TRBV14 with TRBJ2-7, with no clear D. The CDR3 has 18 residues. The germline CDR1 and CDR2 sequences are SGHDN and FVKESK. The V end lost 3 bases, the J end lost 0 bases, and 21 bases lay between the germline ends. The CDR3 protein is CASSHIWVPPRSSYEQYF. Incomplete CDR3 DNA: TGTGCCAGCAGCCACATCTGGGTCCCTCCTAGAAGCTCCTACGAG.

A remark on this clone: The read ends 3 residues before the CDR3 terminus; that terminus is restored from the germline J gene. This chain connects TRBV20-1 to TRBJ2-3; D gene uncertain. The V end lost 0 bases, the J end lost 2 bases, and 9 bases lay between the germline ends. The CDR3 extends over 14 amino acids. Germline CDR1 and CDR2: DFQATT and SNEGSKA (reference sequence). Partial CDR3 DNA: TGCAGTGCTAGAGATCGTGGCCCCACAGATACG. This encodes CSARDRGPTDT. The entire CDR3 reads CSARDRGPTDTQYF.

Concerning this clone itself: The observed sequence ends 3 residues before the CDR3 terminus, with the missing tail filled in from the germline J gene. The chain links TRBV7-9 to TRBJ1-3; D remains unclear. The germline V and J ends were trimmed by 2 bases and 3 bases, with 5 bases remaining between them. Germline V gene sequence: CDR1 SEHNR, CDR2 FQNEAQ (reference sequence). The CDR3 is made up of 13 amino acids. The CDR3 sequence: CASSLLFGNTIYF. Incomplete CDR3 DNA: TGTGCCAGCAGCTTACTCTTTGGAAACACC.

A remark on this clone: The read terminates 3 residues before the CDR3 end, so the remaining end is supplied by the germline J gene. The chain combines TRBV13 with TRBJ1-2; D unclear. Trimming shortened V by 7 bases and J by 0 bases, and 9 bases separated the two germline ends. The CDR3 totals 13 residues. Germline values: CDR1 PRHDT, CDR2 FYEKMQ (reference sequence). The CDR3 bases that were read are TGTGCCAGCACCAGAACAGCTAACTATGGC. Protein: CASTRTANYG. The CDR3 as a whole reads CASTRTANYGYTF. Full variable domain (remainder filled in from reference TRBV13 and TRBJ1-2): AAGVIQSPRHLIKEKRETATLKCYPIPRHDTVYWYQQGPGQDPQFLISFYEKMQSDKGSIPDRFSAQQFSDYHSELNMSSLELGDSALYFCASTRTANYGYTFGSGTRLTVV.

With regard to this clone: With the read ending 3 residues before the CDR3 end, the germline J gene is used to fill in that end. The genes are TRBV7-2 and TRBJ1-6; D perhaps matches TRBD1 (5 bases). This CDR3 has 15 residues. Germline CDR1 and CDR2: SGHTA and FQGNSA. The CDR3 here is CASSLGGAGSVSLHF. Partial CDR3 DNA: TGTGCCAGCAGCTTAGGGGGCGCAGGAAGCGTATCC.

With regard to this clone: The missing CDR3 end, 3 residues past where the read stops, is filled in from the germline J gene. The chain employs TRBV7-9 and TRBJ1-2; D is undetermined. Per the germline V gene, CDR1 is SEHNR and CDR2 is FQNEAQ (reference sequence). CDR3 length: 13 residues. The CDR3 region is CASSFASLDTYTF. The CDR3 DNA, read in part, is TGTGCCAGCAGCTTTGCTAGCCTGGATACC.

Concerning this clone: The read terminates 3 residues ahead of where the CDR3 ends, so the germline J gene completes it. This chain joins TRBV18 and TRBJ2-7; 9 bases fit TRBD2. This CDR3 is built from 14 residues. V was pared by 1 base and J by 3 bases, with 1 base of the junction left unmatched. The germline V gene has CDR1 KGHSH and CDR2 LQKENI. The CDR3 reads CASSPLAGDYEQYF. Incomplete CDR3 DNA: TGTGCCAGCTCACCACTAGCGGGGGACTACGAG.

Worth noting for this clone: The DNA ends 3 residues before the CDR3 does, and the rest of the CDR3 is filled in from the germline J gene. This chain uses TRBV28 with TRBJ1-4; no definite D call. V was clipped by 4 bases and J by 5 bases, with 14 bases between them. Per the germline V gene, CDR1 is MDHEN and CDR2 is SYDVKM. This CDR3 is built from 15 residues. This CDR3 is CASSSPPGVNEKLFF. Incomplete CDR3 DNA: TGTGCCAGCAGTTCACCCCCGGGTGTAAATGAAAAA.

As concerns this clone: The CDR3 goes on 3 residues after the read ends, and that part is filled in from the germline J gene. J is TRBJ2-1 and V is TRBV7-3; TRBD2 matches at 9 bases. Germline CDR1 SGHTA, CDR2 FQGTGA. The CDR3 covers 17 residues. After removal of 3 bases from V and 5 bases from J, the junction contained 11 bases not matched to a gene. The part of the CDR3 DNA that was read is TGTGCCAGCAGCTTTGGAACGCAGCGGGGGGCGAACAATGAG. Amino acids: CASSFGTQRGANNE. In full, the CDR3 reads CASSFGTQRGANNEQFF.

Comment on this clone: The CDR3 end falls 3 residues outside the read, so it is completed with the germline J gene. The rearrangement uses TRBV11-2 and TRBJ2-1; D not resolved. The CDR3 covers 12 residues. V shed 5 bases and J shed 5 bases, with 7 bases lying between them. CDR1 is SGHAT, CDR2 FQNNGV, per germline. CDR3 DNA, as far as it was read: TGTGCCAGCAGCCCCGTTCACAATGAG. It is translated as CASSPVHNE. The entire CDR3 protein is CASSPVHNEQFF. Full variable domain (remainder filled in from reference TRBV11-2 and TRBJ2-1): EAGVAQSPRYKIIEKRQSVAFWCNPISGHATLYWYQQILGQGPKLLIQFQNNGVVDDSQLPKDRFSAERLKGVDSTLKIQPAKLEDSAVYLCASSPVHNEQFFGPGTRLTVL.

Worth noting for this clone: Read coverage stops 3 residues before the CDR3 terminus; the germline J gene supplies the remainder. The V and J genes are TRBV7-2 and TRBJ2-1, with 9 positions matching TRBD2. J lost 7 bases, V lost 2 bases, and 6 bases had no gene match. This CDR3 has 15 amino acids. Per the germline V gene, CDR1 is SGHTA and CDR2 is FQGNSA. The CDR3 loop is CASSLSAGGQNEQFF. CDR3 DNA, as far as it was read: TGTGCCAGCAGCTTATCGGCGGGGGGGCAGAATGAG.

The sequenced CDR3 bases are TGTGCCAGCAGCTCGGGACTCCACGAG. Amino acids: CASSSGLHE. The whole CDR3 region reads CASSSGLHEQYF. The chain carries TRBV5-6 and TRBJ2-7, with D tentatively TRBD2 (6 bases). Read coverage stops 3 residues before the CDR3 terminus; the germline J gene supplies the remainder. In germline, CDR1 is SGHDT, CDR2 YYEEEE. V gave up 3 bases and J gave up 5 bases, with 9 bases separating them. CDR3 length equals 12 residues. The full variable domain, with the rest looked up from reference TRBV5-6 and TRBJ2-7, is DAGVTQSPTHLIKTRGQQVTLRCSPKSGHDTVSWYQQALGQGPQFIFQYYEEEERQRGNFPDRFSGHQFPNYSSELNVNALLLGDSALYLCASSSGLHEQYFGPGTRLTVT.

This clone shows up as medium-sized (0.01 to 0.1%) by frequency. The read terminates 3 residues before the CDR3 end, so the remaining end is supplied by the germline J gene. Additional DNA sequences in this sample encode the identical CDR3. V is TRBV18 and J is TRBJ2-7; D might be TRBD1 (5 bases). The CDR3 has 16 residues. CDR1 KGHSH and CDR2 LQKENI come from the germline V gene. V was trimmed by 2 bases and J by 0 bases, leaving 14 bases between them. The sequenced part of the CDR3 DNA is TGTGCCAGCTCACCAATTGCCCAGGGCAGCTCCTACGAG. This gives the protein CASSPIAQGSSYE. The entire CDR3 protein reads CASSPIAQGSSYEQYF.

This clone is called medium-sized based on its frequency. The sequenced fragment ends 3 residues before the CDR3 boundary, so the rest is inferred from the germline J gene. This rearrangement joins TRBV19 to TRBJ2-5, with a weak D call TRBD1 (5 bases). Trimming stripped 5 bases from V and 2 bases from J, with 9 bases between. There are 13 residues in the CDR3. Germline CDR1 and CDR2: LNHDA and SQIVND (reference sequence). This CDR3 reads CASSVRQQETQYF. The CDR3 DNA, read in part, is TGTGCCAGTAGTGTCAGACAGCAAGAGACC.

Notes on this clone: Read coverage stops 3 residues before the CDR3 terminus; the germline J gene supplies the remainder. This chain joins TRBV7-2 and TRBJ2-3; D may be TRBD1 (5 bases). Deletions cut 5 bases from V and 2 bases from J, with 11 bases between. This CDR3 is built from 14 residues. Germline V gives CDR1 SGHTA, CDR2 FQGNSA. Incomplete CDR3 DNA: TGTGCCAGCAGCGTTCAGGGCCACACAGATACG. Its protein is CASSVQGHTDT. The entire CDR3 reads CASSVQGHTDTQYF.